This T cell receptor (beta chain) was identified during a study of CD8 T cells in Susac syndrome. From blood CD8+ and CD4+ T cells, TCR beta sequences were generated. The multiple sclerosis controls were treatment-naive patients, and their relapsing-remitting disease was stable or active. Through negative isolation, CD4+ and CD8+ T cells were obtained, while TEMRA cells were enriched using FACS. With V trimmed by 4 bases and J by 2 bases, 7 bases remained unmatched. Germline lookup yields CDR1 LGHNA and CDR2 YNFKEQ. The CDR3 has 17 amino acids. The RNA input was about 0.5 to 1 ug, and it was reverse transcribed with random hexamers. The method of amplification for TCR beta CDR3 was immunoSEQ multiplex PCR, covering 54 Vbeta and 13 Jbeta. TCRdb called the immunoSEQ multiplex PCR reads again in MiXCR, with one record for every CDR3 protein. The table lists some 190,000 distinct CDR3 sequences, approximately 94% of them singletons, with around 0.09% in the top ten.

The sequence was collected from a human donor with multiple sclerosis. This chain links TRBV4-2 with TRBJ2-3; 12 bases fit TRBD2. Sequenced input: CD4+ T cells from PBMCs. The CDR3 region is CASSLRLAGADTDTQYF. CDR3 DNA: TGTGCCAGCAGCCTACGACTAGCGGGGGCGGACACAGATACGCAGTATTTT.